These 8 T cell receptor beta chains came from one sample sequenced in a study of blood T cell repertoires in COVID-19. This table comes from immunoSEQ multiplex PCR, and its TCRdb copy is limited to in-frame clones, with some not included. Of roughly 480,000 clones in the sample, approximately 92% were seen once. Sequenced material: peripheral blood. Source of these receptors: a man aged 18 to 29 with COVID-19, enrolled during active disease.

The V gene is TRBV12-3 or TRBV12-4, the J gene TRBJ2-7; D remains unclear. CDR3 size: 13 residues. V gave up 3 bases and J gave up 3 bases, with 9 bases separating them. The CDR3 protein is CASSFARHYEQYF. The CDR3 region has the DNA TGTGCCAGCAGTTTTGCCAGACACTACGAGCAGTACTTC.

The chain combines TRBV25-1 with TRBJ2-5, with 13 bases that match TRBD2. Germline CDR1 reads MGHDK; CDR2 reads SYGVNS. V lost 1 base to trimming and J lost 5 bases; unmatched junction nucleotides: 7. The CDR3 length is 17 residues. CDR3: CASSESYGTSGTETQYF. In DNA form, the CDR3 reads TGTGCCAGCAGTGAATCCTATGGGACTAGCGGGACTGAGACCCAGTACTTC.

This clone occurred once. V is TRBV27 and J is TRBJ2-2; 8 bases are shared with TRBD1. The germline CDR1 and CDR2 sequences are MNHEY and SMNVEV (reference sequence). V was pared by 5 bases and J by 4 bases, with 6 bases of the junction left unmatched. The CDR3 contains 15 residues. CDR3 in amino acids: CASSPRQGFTGELFF. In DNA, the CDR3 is TGTGCCAGCAGTCCCCGACAGGGGTTCACCGGGGAGCTGTTTTTT.

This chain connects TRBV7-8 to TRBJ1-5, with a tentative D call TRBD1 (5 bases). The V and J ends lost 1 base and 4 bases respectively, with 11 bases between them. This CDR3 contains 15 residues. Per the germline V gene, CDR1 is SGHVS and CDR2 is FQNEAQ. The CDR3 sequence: CASSLVLGGNQPQHF. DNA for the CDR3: TGTGCCAGCAGCTTAGTTCTGGGGGGGAATCAGCCCCAGCATTTT.

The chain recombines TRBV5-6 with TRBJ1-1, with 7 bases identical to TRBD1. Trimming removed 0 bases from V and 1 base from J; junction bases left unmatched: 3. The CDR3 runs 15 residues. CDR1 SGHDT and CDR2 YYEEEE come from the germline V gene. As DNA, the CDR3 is TGTGCCAGCAGCTTGGAGGGGGCCGAGAACACTGAAGCTTTCTTT. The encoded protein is CASSLEGAENTEAFF.

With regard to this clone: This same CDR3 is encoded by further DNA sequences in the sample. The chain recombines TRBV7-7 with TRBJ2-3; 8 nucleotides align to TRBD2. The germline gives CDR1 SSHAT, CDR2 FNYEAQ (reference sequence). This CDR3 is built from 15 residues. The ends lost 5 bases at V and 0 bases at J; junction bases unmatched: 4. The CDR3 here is CASSRTSGSTDTQYF. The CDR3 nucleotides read TGTGCCAGCAGCCGAACTAGCGGTAGCACAGATACGCAGTATTTT. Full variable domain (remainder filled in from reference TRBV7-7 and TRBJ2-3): GAGVSQSPRYKVTKRGQDVTLRCDPISSHATLYWYQQALGQGPEFLTYFNYEAQPDKSGLPSDRFSAERPEGSISTLTIQRTEQRDSAMYRCASSRTSGSTDTQYFGPGTRLTVL.

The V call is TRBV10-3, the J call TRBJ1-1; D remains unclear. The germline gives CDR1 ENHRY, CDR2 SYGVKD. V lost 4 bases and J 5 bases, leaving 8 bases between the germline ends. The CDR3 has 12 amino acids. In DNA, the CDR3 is TGTGCCATCAGTGGAACGGGAACTGAAGCTTTCTTT. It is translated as CAISGTGTEAFF.

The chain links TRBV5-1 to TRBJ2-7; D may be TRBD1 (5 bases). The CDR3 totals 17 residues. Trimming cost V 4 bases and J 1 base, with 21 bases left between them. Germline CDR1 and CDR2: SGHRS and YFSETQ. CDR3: CASSRDTRGTRSYEQYF. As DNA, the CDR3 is TGCGCCAGCAGCCGCGATACAAGGGGAACAAGGTCCTACGAGCAGTACTTC.